This entry is about one T cell receptor (beta chain). This record belongs to a study of shared clonotypes between healthy human individuals. Overall study: Each donor's CD4 naive and CD4 memory cells filled three plates apiece, CD8 naive two, and CD8 memory one.

Original handling: Filtering differed because ImmunoSEQ produced junction-only sequences that carried no quality scores. Some clones are missing from TCRdb's copy, which holds only in-frame ones; the method was immunoSEQ multiplex PCR. V, J and clone size are taken as reported in that table, and D and trimming were inferred from the DNA itself. The top ten hold 0.85% to 1% of the sample, which has 1 million to 1.2 million clones, about 72% seen once. The CDR3 extends over 12 amino acids. V was shortened by 7 bases and J by 8 bases, with 12 bases between the two germline ends. In germline, CDR1 is ENHRY, CDR2 SYGVKD.

The source is a man younger than 30 in good health. Some clones in this sample may be carry-over from other donors' samples. V usage is TRBV10-3 and J usage is TRBJ2-1; D possibly matches TRBD1 or TRBD2 (5 bases each). Source material: memory CD4+ T cells from PBMCs. As to subset: CD45RA-negative fraction. CDR3 amino acids: CAIKRGGDEQFF. The CDR3 DNA reads TGTGCCATCAAACGGGGCGGCGATGAGCAGTTCTTC.